This is a list of T cell receptor beta chains from one sample in a study of response to subunit inactivated influenza vaccine. One entry per CDR3 protein results from TCRdb running MiXCR on the RT-PCR reads. The sample has under 550,000 distinct CDR3 sequences, under 8.5% seen once. This specimen consisted of PBMCs from blood, obtained around 25 months after vaccination. These receptors were taken from a man aged 50-75 years who received an inactivated influenza vaccine. The CDR3 runs from the conserved cysteine through the conserved F or W. The D gene is left open where the match is weak. Size is stated for part of the rows, as once, few or many counts, or as a class when the clone is expanded.

V gene	J gene	D gene	clone size	CDR3 DNA	CDR3 protein
TRBV12-3/TRBV12-4	TRBJ2-1	-	many	TGTGCCAGCACCCCTCGCAGATACAATGAGCAGTTCTTC	CASTPRRYNEQFF
TRBV12-3/TRBV12-4	TRBJ1-5	TRBD1	few	TGTGCCAGCAGACCGGGACAGGGAGGCAATCAGCCCCAGCATTTT	CASRPGQGGNQPQHF
TRBV20-1	TRBJ2-1	-	many	TGCAGTGCTAGTAAAGGGGACGAGCAGTTCTTC	CSASKGDEQFF
TRBV20-1	TRBJ1-5	-	-	TGCAGTGCTAGAGATCATCGGGATGGGAGCAATCAGCCCCAGCATTTT	CSARDHRDGSNQPQHF
TRBV20-1	TRBJ1-1	-	few	TGCAGTGCTTCCCGGGGGGGACCATCTGAAGCTTTCTTT	CSASRGGPSEAFF
TRBV12-3/TRBV12-4	TRBJ2-1	-	many	TGTGCCAGCAGCGACTCCTCTACAGGGATCTACAATGAGCAGTTCTTC	CASSDSSTGIYNEQFF
TRBV5-1	TRBJ2-2	TRBD1	-	TGCGCCAGCAGCTGGGGACAGGGGGCAGTCGGGGAGCTGTTTTTT	CASSWGQGAVGELFF
TRBV7-9	TRBJ1-1	-	-	TGTGCCAGCAGCTTTGTAAGGGCCGGGGCAAGGAACACTGAAGCTTTCTTT	CASSFVRAGARNTEAFF
TRBV20-1	TRBJ2-3	-	few	TGCAGTGCTGCCCGGACAAAGTTTTGGTCAGATACGCAGTATTTT	CSAARTKFWSDTQYF
TRBV5-1	TRBJ1-1	-	-	TGCGCCAGCAGCTTTTTTGGGGCGGGGACTGAAGCTTTCTTT	CASSFFGAGTEAFF
TRBV14	TRBJ2-2	TRBD1	few	TGTGCCAGCAGCTCACGTCCCGGACAGGGTTCCGGGGAGCTGTTTTTT	CASSSRPGQGSGELFF
TRBV3-1	TRBJ2-2	-	-	TGTGCCAGCAGCCCGGGGCCGGGAACCGGGGAGCTGTTTTTT	CASSPGPGTGELFF
TRBV3-1	TRBJ2-2	TRBD1	many	TGTGCCAGCAGTCGAAACAGGGGGAGCGGCGGGGAGCTGTTTTTT	CASSRNRGSGGELFF
TRBV5-6	TRBJ1-1	-	few	TGTGCCAGCAGCCGGAGCAGGTTGAACACTGAAGCTTTCTTT	CASSRSRLNTEAFF
TRBV6-1	TRBJ1-1	TRBD1	few	TGTGCCAGCAGAATGGGACAGGGGGCCGCTGAAGCTTTCTTT	CASRMGQGAAEAFF
TRBV20-1	TRBJ1-1	-	many	TGCAGTGCTTACGGGAGGTTATCGAACACTGAAGCTTTCTTT	CSAYGRLSNTEAFF
TRBV7-9	TRBJ2-1	TRBD1	many	TGTGCCAGCAACAACGGACAGGGCCACACCAATGAGCAGTTCTTC	CASNNGQGHTNEQFF
TRBV28	TRBJ2-3	TRBD1	-	TGTGCCAGCAGCACAGGGGAGAGGACAGATACGCAGTATTTT	CASSTGERTDTQYF
TRBV28	TRBJ2-7	TRBD1	-	TGTGCCAGCAGTCCTATAGAAAACAGGGGGTACGAGCAGTACTTC	CASSPIENRGYEQYF
TRBV5-5	TRBJ2-2	TRBD2	few	TGTGCCAGCAGCTCTAGCGGGGGGGCCTGGGCCGGGGAGCTGTTTTTT	CASSSSGGAWAGELFF
TRBV4-3	TRBJ1-2	-	many	TGCGCCAGCAGCCAAGAGATTTGGCGGACGCATGGCTACACCTTC	CASSQEIWRTHGYTF
TRBV3-1	TRBJ1-2	-	few	TGTGCCAGCAGCCAAGATCACGGGGCAGCCTATGGCTACACCTTC	CASSQDHGAAYGYTF
TRBV29-1	TRBJ2-2	TRBD2	many	TGCAGCGTTGAAGGACTAGCGGGAGTTAACGGGGAGCTGTTTTTT	CSVEGLAGVNGELFF
TRBV27	TRBJ2-1	-	many	TGTGCCAGCAGTTTATTTTATGGGAATGAGCAGTTCTTC	CASSLFYGNEQFF
TRBV28	TRBJ2-1	-	few	TGTGCCAGCAGTGATGATGAGCAGTTCTTC	CASSDDEQFF
TRBV5-6	TRBJ1-5	-	-	TGTGCCAGCAGCTTTGCGGGGAACGACCAGCCCCAGCATTTT	CASSFAGNDQPQHF
TRBV6-2/TRBV6-3	TRBJ2-1	TRBD2	-	TGTGCCAGCGCCGACTTACTAGCGCTTGACTCCTACAATGAGCAGTTCTTC	CASADLLALDSYNEQFF
TRBV7-2	TRBJ2-1	TRBD1	few	TGTGCCAGCAGCCACGGACAGGTGGCTGAGGCTGAGCAGTTCTTC	CASSHGQVAEAEQFF
TRBV19	TRBJ2-2	TRBD1	few	TGTGCCAGTAGCGGACAGGGTGGAGGCGGGGAGCTGTTTTTT	CASSGQGGGGELFF
TRBV6-1	TRBJ1-2	-	-	TGTGCCAGCAGTGAAACCCCGCGGGGCCCCTATGGCTACACCTTC	CASSETPRGPYGYTF
TRBV23-1	TRBJ2-7	-	few	TGCGCCAGCAGTCAGGACAGTGGGAACTACGAGCAGTACTTC	CASSQDSGNYEQYF
TRBV2	TRBJ2-7	TRBD1	few	TGTGCCAGCAGTAAGACCGGGACAGGGCTACACGAGCAGTACTTC	CASSKTGTGLHEQYF
TRBV2	TRBJ2-1	TRBD2	-	TGTGCCAGCAGTGAAGGACGGGGGGGTTCCAATGAGCAGTTCTTC	CASSEGRGGSNEQFF
TRBV10-3	TRBJ1-5	-	many	TGTGCCATCAGTGGTACGGTCGGCAATCAGCCCCAGCATTTT	CAISGTVGNQPQHF
TRBV4-1	TRBJ1-2	-	-	TGCGCCAGCAGCCAAACAATACAAGAAAATGGCTACACCTTC	CASSQTIQENGYTF
TRBV6-2/TRBV6-3	TRBJ1-1	-	few	TGTGCCAGCAGTTCCCCGGGGAGGACGGCCACTGAAGCTTTCTTT	CASSSPGRTATEAFF
TRBV12-3/TRBV12-4	TRBJ2-7	-	few	TGTGCCAGCAGTCCACGACAGGATCTCTCCTACGAGCAGTACTTC	CASSPRQDLSYEQYF
TRBV20-1	TRBJ2-5	-	-	TGCAGTGCTGCCCCTTTGTGGGCCACCGGCCAAGAGACCCAGTACTTC	CSAAPLWATGQETQYF
TRBV7-6	TRBJ2-7	-	few	TGTGCCAGCAGCTCCTTAGAAATGTCCTACGAGCAGTACTTC	CASSSLEMSYEQYF
TRBV20-1	TRBJ2-4	-	-	TGCAGTGCTGATGACAGATCTCTAGCCAAAAACATTCAGTACTTC	CSADDRSLAKNIQYF
TRBV5-5	TRBJ2-7	-	few	TGTGCCAGCAGCTTGGAGGCAGGGGAGTACGAGCAGTACTTC	CASSLEAGEYEQYF
TRBV7-2	TRBJ2-3	-	-	TGTGCCAGCAGCCCGCCGTACTTGGCTTACGATACGCAGTATTTT	CASSPPYLAYDTQYF
TRBV6-5	TRBJ2-7	-	-	TGTGCCAGCAGTTCGTCCAGGGGCCGCTTCTACGAGCAGTACTTC	CASSSSRGRFYEQYF
TRBV11-2	TRBJ2-7	-	few	TGTGCCAGCAGCTTACCCCCCGGACAGTCCTACGAGCAGTACTTC	CASSLPPGQSYEQYF
TRBV7-2	TRBJ2-2	TRBD2	many	TGTGCCAGCAGCACACCTAGCGGGAGGGCCGCCGGGGAGCTGTTTTTT	CASSTPSGRAAGELFF